Below are 29 T cell receptor beta chains sequenced from a single sample in a study of T cell repertoires in cytomegalovirus infection. TCRdb itself ran the reads through MiXCR, one entry per CDR3 protein. The data show roughly 230,000 distinct CDR3 sequences, approximately 15% seen once. The sample consisted of CD8+ T cells from PBMCs. These TCRs come from a human donor in good health (CMV status not recorded). Some clones in this sample may be carry-over from other donors' samples.

This clonotype was observed at least ten times. The chain combines TRBV28 with TRBJ1-1; weak D call: TRBD1 (5 bases). The ends were cut back, 7 bases at V and 8 bases at J, with 23 bases in the middle. The CDR3 has 15 residues. Germline V gene data show CDR1 as MDHEN and CDR2 as SYDVKM. This CDR3 reads CASTPSVGRLIEAFF. The CDR3, as DNA: TGTGCCAGCACCCCCTCGGTGGGACGGCTGATAGAAGCTTTCTTT. Full variable domain (remainder filled in from reference TRBV28 and TRBJ1-1): DVKVTQSSRYLVKRTGEKVFLECVQDMDHENMFWYRQDPGLGLRLIYFSYDVKMKEKGDIPEGYSVSREKKERFSLILESASTNQTSMYLCASTPSVGRLIEAFFGQGTRLTVV.

This chain joins TRBV10-3 and TRBJ1-1; perhaps TRBD1 as D (5 bases). CDR3 length: 15 residues. The germline gives CDR1 ENHRY, CDR2 SYGVKD. Trimming left V 7 bases short and J 1 base short, with 16 bases between. CDR3 nucleotide sequence: TGTGCCATCACCCCTAACGGGGCCTCGAACACTGAAGCTTTCTTT. Translated: CAITPNGASNTEAFF.

V and J are TRBV5-1 and TRBJ2-7, with 9 bases fitting TRBD1. The junction had 5 bases not matched to a gene; V was cut back by 1 base and J by 3 bases. There are 15 residues in the CDR3. In germline, CDR1 is SGHRS, CDR2 YFSETQ. CDR3 protein: CASSLSRQGVYEQYF. The CDR3 coding sequence is TGCGCCAGCAGCTTGTCGCGACAGGGGGTCTACGAGCAGTACTTC.

The gene calls are TRBV14 and TRBJ1-5; D not resolved. V was cut by 2 bases and J by 6 bases, with 8 bases left in between. This CDR3 comprises 13 residues. In germline, CDR1 is SGHDN, CDR2 FVKESK. CDR3 sequence reads: CASSQSFGQPQHF. The CDR3 nucleotides are TGTGCCAGCAGCCAATCATTTGGTCAGCCCCAGCATTTT. Variable domain in full (rest from reference TRBV14 and TRBJ1-5): EAGVTQFPSHSVIEKGQTVTLRCDPISGHDNLYWYRRVMGKEIKFLLHFVKESKQDESGMPNNRFLAERTGGTYSTLKVQPAELEDSGVYFCASSQSFGQPQHFGDGTRLSIL.

The V and J genes are TRBV2 and TRBJ1-6; 8 nucleotides match TRBD1. J gave up 2 bases and V 6 bases, and 6 bases lay outside the gene matches. The CDR3 is made up of 16 amino acids. The germline CDR1 and CDR2 sequences are SNHLY and FYNNEI. The CDR3 sequence: CASSVTGAAYNSPLHF. CDR3 nucleotides: TGTGCCAGCAGCGTGACAGGGGCTGCCTATAATTCACCCCTCCACTTT.

The chain employs TRBV7-9 and TRBJ1-1, with no clear D. Per germline, CDR1 SEHNR and CDR2 FQNEAQ (reference sequence). The CDR3 is 15 amino acids. V gave up 0 bases and J gave up 3 bases, with 11 bases separating them. The CDR3 loop is CASSLAVGPDTEAFF. The CDR3 DNA reads as TGTGCCAGCAGCTTAGCGGTGGGCCCAGACACTGAAGCTTTCTTT.

This clonotype came up a few times. The chain has TRBV25-1 and TRBJ2-1; D is unclear. CDR1 is MGHDK and CDR2 is SYGVNS in the germline V gene. Trimming stripped 1 base from V and 4 bases from J, with 5 bases between. This CDR3 region has 13 residues. CDR3 DNA sequence: TGTGCCAGCAGTGAATTCTCGTACAATGAGCAGTTCTTC. It yields the protein CASSEFSYNEQFF.

The chain carries TRBV28 and TRBJ2-7, with a possible D match to TRBD1 (5 bases). This CDR3 comprises 15 residues. Germline V gene lookup returns CDR1 MDHEN and CDR2 SYDVKM. V dropped 7 bases and J dropped 2 bases, with 18 bases sitting between them. DNA of the CDR3: TGTGCCAGCACCTTAAGGGGCGGCAGGGCCTACGAGCAGTACTTC. Translated, it gives CASTLRGGRAYEQYF. Complete variable domain (other parts from reference TRBV28 and TRBJ2-7): DVKVTQSSRYLVKRTGEKVFLECVQDMDHENMFWYRQDPGLGLRLIYFSYDVKMKEKGDIPEGYSVSREKKERFSLILESASTNQTSMYLCASTLRGGRAYEQYFGPGTRLTVT.

This clonotype was recorded many times. CDR3 residues: CASSLRTLNQPQHF. DNA of the CDR3: TGTGCCAGCAGTTTAAGGACACTTAATCAGCCCCAGCATTTT. This sequence joins TRBV28 and TRBJ1-5; D perhaps matches TRBD1 (5 bases). V lost 2 bases, J lost 4 bases, and 9 bases lay in between. CDR1 and CDR2 from the germline V gene are MDHEN and SYDVKM. This CDR3 is built from 14 residues.

This clonotype was detected ten times or more. The CDR3 reads CASSFVNDTYEQYF. CDR3 sequence (DNA): TGTGCCAGCAGCTTCGTAAACGATACCTACGAGCAGTACTTC. The gene calls are TRBV7-4 and TRBJ2-7; no firm D call. The germline CDR1 and CDR2 sequences are SGHVT and SQSDAQ. This CDR3 has 14 residues. With 3 bases removed from V and 2 bases from J, the gap between germline ends came to 11 bases.

The chain employs TRBV10-3 and TRBJ2-7, with D tentatively TRBD2 (5 bases). This CDR3 spans 15 amino acids. V dropped 0 bases and J dropped 2 bases, with 11 bases sitting between them. Germline lookup yields CDR1 ENHRY and CDR2 SYGVKD. CDR3 residues: CAISESEVRPYEQYF. CDR3 in DNA: TGTGCCATCAGTGAGTCGGAGGTCCGCCCCTACGAGCAGTACTTC.

This clonotype was observed many times. This chain's CDR3 is CASSFGTALPREKLFF. The DNA for the CDR3 is TGTGCCAGCAGCTTTGGGACAGCTCTTCCTAGGGAAAAACTGTTTTTT. The chain recombines TRBV5-6 with TRBJ1-4; 7 nucleotides align to TRBD1. The CDR3 length is 16 residues. The J segment lost 8 bases and the V segment lost 2 bases, leaving 12 bases of the junction unmatched. The germline CDR1 and CDR2 sequences are SGHDT and YYEEEE.

This clonotype was seen many times. The chain joins TRBV24-1 to TRBJ2-5; a weak D match, TRBD1 (7 bases). Germline loops: CDR1 KGHDR, CDR2 SFDVKD. V lost 4 bases and J 2 bases, leaving 10 bases between the germline ends. The CDR3 contains 14 residues. CDR3 protein: CATSEAGGQETQYF. The CDR3 nucleotides read TGTGCCACCAGTGAGGCAGGGGGGCAAGAGACCCAGTACTTC.

In its sample, this clonotype was seen many times. The rearrangement uses TRBV6-1 and TRBJ2-6; no clear D. The CDR3 is made up of 15 amino acids. The V end lost 4 bases, the J end lost 0 bases, and 7 bases lay between the germline ends. The germline gives CDR1 MNHNS, CDR2 SASEGT. The CDR3 DNA reads as TGTGCCAGCAGTGTTCTTAGCTCTGGGGCCAACGTCCTGACTTTC. It yields the protein CASSVLSSGANVLTF.

The V call is TRBV6-5, the J call TRBJ2-2; D might be TRBD2 (5 bases). Per the germline V gene, CDR1 is MNHEY and CDR2 is SVGAGI. The CDR3 consists of 15 residues. The ends were cut back, 0 bases at V and 3 bases at J, with 8 bases in the middle. CDR3 sequence (DNA): TGTGCCAGCAGTTACTCGACGGACTACACCGGGGAGCTGTTTTTT. Amino acid sequence: CASSYSTDYTGELFF.

The rearrangement joins TRBV28 to TRBJ1-2; unclear D gene. Germline V lookup: CDR1 MDHEN, CDR2 SYDVKM. V was trimmed by 5 bases and J by 5 bases, leaving 15 bases between them. CDR3 length equals 14 residues. CDR3 nucleotide sequence: TGTGCCAGCAGTCCCCGAGGCAGTCTATATGGCTACACCTTC. It encodes CASSPRGSLYGYTF.

This clonotype has just a few counts. The chain couples TRBV6-5 to TRBJ2-5; 11 nucleotides agree with TRBD2. CDR3 length: 15 residues. V was pared by 2 bases and J by 2 bases, with 1 base of the junction left unmatched. CDR1 MNHEY and CDR2 SVGAGI come from the germline V gene. In nucleotides, the CDR3 is TGTGCCAGCAGTTACATAGCGGGGGGGCAAGAGACCCAGTACTTC. Amino acid sequence: CASSYIAGGQETQYF.

The chain combines TRBV5-1 with TRBJ1-2; no clear D gene. The CDR3 has 10 residues. V shed 7 bases and J shed 7 bases, with 8 bases lying between them. From germline, CDR1 is SGHRS and CDR2 YFSETQ. DNA of the CDR3: TGCGCCAGCTGTATGGTTGGCTACACCTTC. This sequence encodes CASCMVGYTF.

This chain links TRBV12-3 or TRBV12-4 with TRBJ2-1; possibly TRBD2 for D (6 bases). With 6 bases removed from V and 8 bases from J, the gap between germline ends came to 14 bases. The CDR3 sequence is 13 residues long. In DNA form, the CDR3 reads TGTGCCAGCAGGCCGGGACTCGATGATGAGCAGTTCTTC. It codes for CASRPGLDDEQFF.

This clonotype occurred many times. The chain uses TRBV7-2 and TRBJ2-1; 8 bases fit TRBD2. With V trimmed by 4 bases and J by 6 bases, 23 bases remained unmatched. Germline assignment: CDR1 SGHTA and CDR2 FQGNSA. The CDR3 is 20 residues long. CDR3 bases: TGTGCCAGCAGCTCCCGGGGAGCGGGAGAACCTTTAAGGGATCCCAATGAGCAGTTCTTC. The encoded protein is CASSSRGAGEPLRDPNEQFF.

This clonotype was seen more than once but under ten times. V gene TRBV12-3 or TRBV12-4 combines with J gene TRBJ2-5; either TRBD1 or TRBD2 may fit D (5 bases each). Between the trimmed V and J ends, which lost 5 bases and 0 bases, there was a span of 7 bases. The CDR3 length is 13 residues. The CDR3 coding sequence is TGTGCCAGCAGTCGGGACCACCAAGAGACCCAGTACTTC. Its translation: CASSRDHQETQYF.

There are many counts of this clonotype. DNA of the CDR3: TGTGCCAGCAGTTTAAATCCTCTAGCGCCAGCCTACGAGCAGTACTTC. The encoded protein is CASSLNPLAPAYEQYF. The V gene is TRBV28, the J gene TRBJ2-7; tentatively, D is TRBD2 (6 bases). Trimming stripped 2 bases from V and 2 bases from J, with 16 bases between. CDR1 and CDR2 (germline): MDHEN, SYDVKM. There are 16 residues in the CDR3. The full variable domain, its missing parts supplied by reference TRBV28 and TRBJ2-7, is DVKVTQSSRYLVKRTGEKVFLECVQDMDHENMFWYRQDPGLGLRLIYFSYDVKMKEKGDIPEGYSVSREKKERFSLILESASTNQTSMYLCASSLNPLAPAYEQYFGPGTRLTVT.

Ten or more counts support this clonotype. The chain combines TRBV7-2 with TRBJ1-1, with TRBD1 identical over 8 bases. The CDR3 extends over 15 amino acids. V was clipped by 1 base and J by 7 bases; unmatched bases: 8. Germline V gene lookup returns CDR1 SGHTA and CDR2 FQGNSA. CDR3 nucleotides: TGTGCCAGCAGCTTAGGACAGGGGCGAACGGGTGAAGCTTTCTTT. Its protein product is CASSLGQGRTGEAFF.

This clonotype has a handful of counts. This rearrangement joins TRBV27 to TRBJ1-1; 10 positions match TRBD1. The CDR3 is 12 residues long. Germline V lookup: CDR1 MNHEY, CDR2 SMNVEV (reference sequence). Trimming removed 7 bases from V and 12 bases from J; junction bases left unmatched: 8. This CDR3 is CASTADRGLTFF. CDR3 nucleotide sequence: TGTGCCAGCACCGCTGACAGGGGGCTTACTTTCTTT.

This clonotype was counted a few times. This chain uses TRBV27 with TRBJ1-1; D might be TRBD1 (5 bases). The CDR3 runs 17 residues. V lost 6 bases and J 6 bases, leaving 26 bases between the germline ends. CDR1 MNHEY and CDR2 SMNVEV come from the germline V gene (reference sequence). CDR3 sequence (DNA): TGTGCCAGCAGCTCACCTCCGGGGCTGGCTCATACAGCTGAAGCTTTCTTT. Its translation: CASSSPPGLAHTAEAFF.

This clonotype was detected ten times or more. The genes are TRBV7-9 and TRBJ2-7; D is unclear. The CDR3 runs to 13 residues. CDR1 is SEHNR and CDR2 is FQNEAQ in the germline V gene (reference sequence). Between the trimmed V and J ends, which lost 1 base and 7 bases, there was a span of 11 bases. CDR3 sequence: CASSLGGMVEQYF. The CDR3 DNA reads TGTGCCAGCAGCTTAGGCGGCATGGTGGAGCAGTACTTC.

This clonotype was detected only a few times. This chain connects TRBV2 to TRBJ2-3; 12 bases fit TRBD2. Trimming took 10 bases from V and 0 from J; bases not matched to a gene: 11. This CDR3 is 17 amino acids long. Looked up from germline, CDR1 is SNHLY and CDR2 is FYNNEI. In nucleotides, the CDR3 is TGTGCCATCGTGCTAGCGGGGGGGACAGCTAGCACAGATACGCAGTATTTT. Protein product: CAIVLAGGTASTDTQYF.

This clonotype was seen many times. This chain links TRBV7-9 with TRBJ2-3, with TRBD2 matching 8 bases. CDR1 SEHNR and CDR2 FQNEAQ come from the germline V gene (reference sequence). The CDR3 loop spans 15 amino acids. The J segment lost 4 bases and the V segment lost 2 bases, leaving 5 bases of the junction unmatched. CDR3 nucleotides: TGTGCCAGCAGCTTAAGCGGGGGTGGAGCAGATACGCAGTATTTT. This encodes CASSLSGGGADTQYF. Filled out from reference TRBV7-9 and TRBJ2-3, the complete variable domain reads DTGVSQNPRHKITKRGQNVTFRCDPISEHNRLYWYRQTLGQGPEFLTYFQNEAQLEKSRLLSDRFSAERPKGSFSTLEIQRTEQGDSAMYLCASSLSGGGADTQYFGPGTRLTVL.

This clonotype was counted a few times. CDR3 sequence: CASSLGVGGFILSTDTQYF. DNA for the CDR3: TGTGCCAGCAGCTTGGGTGTCGGGGGGTTTATTCTTAGCACAGATACGCAGTATTTT. V usage is TRBV7-8 and J usage is TRBJ2-3, with TRBD2 matching 7 bases. Germline trimming cut 3 bases from V and 0 bases from J; bases unmatched to any gene: 15. CDR3 length equals 19 residues. CDR1 and CDR2 from the germline V gene are SGHVS and FQNEAQ. Using reference TRBV7-8 and TRBJ2-3 for the parts outside the CDR3, the full variable domain is GAGVSQSPRYKVAKRGQDVALRCDPISGHVSLFWYQQALGQGPEFLTYFQNEAQLDKSGLPSDRFFAERPEGSVSTLKIQRTQQEDSAVYLCASSLGVGGFILSTDTQYFGPGTRLTVL.